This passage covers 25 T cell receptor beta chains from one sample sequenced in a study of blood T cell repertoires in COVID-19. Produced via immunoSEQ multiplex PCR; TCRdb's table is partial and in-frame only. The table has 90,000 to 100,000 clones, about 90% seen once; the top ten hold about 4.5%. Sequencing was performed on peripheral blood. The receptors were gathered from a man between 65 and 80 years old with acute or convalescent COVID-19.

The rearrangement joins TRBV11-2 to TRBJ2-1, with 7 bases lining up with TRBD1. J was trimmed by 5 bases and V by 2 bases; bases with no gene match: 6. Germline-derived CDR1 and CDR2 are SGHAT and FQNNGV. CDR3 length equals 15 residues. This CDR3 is CASSLYRGRHNEQFF. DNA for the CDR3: TGTGCCAGCAGCTTATACAGGGGAAGACACAATGAGCAGTTCTTC. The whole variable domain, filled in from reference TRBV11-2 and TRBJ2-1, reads EAGVAQSPRYKIIEKRQSVAFWCNPISGHATLYWYQQILGQGPKLLIQFQNNGVVDDSQLPKDRFSAERLKGVDSTLKIQPAKLEDSAVYLCASSLYRGRHNEQFFGPGTRLTVL.

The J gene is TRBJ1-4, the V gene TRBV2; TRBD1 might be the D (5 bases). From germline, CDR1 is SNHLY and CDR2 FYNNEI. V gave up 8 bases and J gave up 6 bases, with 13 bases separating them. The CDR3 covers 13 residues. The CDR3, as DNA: TGTGCCAGCGGGAAGGGGCCCTATGAAAAACTGTTTTTT. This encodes CASGKGPYEKLFF.

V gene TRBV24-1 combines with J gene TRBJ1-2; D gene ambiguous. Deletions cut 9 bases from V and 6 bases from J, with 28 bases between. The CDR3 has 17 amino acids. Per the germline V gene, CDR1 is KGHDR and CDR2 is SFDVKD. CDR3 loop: CATRQRELLPGKDGYTF. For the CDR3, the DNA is TGTGCCACCCGCCAGCGGGAGCTTCTCCCCGGTAAGGATGGCTACACCTTC.

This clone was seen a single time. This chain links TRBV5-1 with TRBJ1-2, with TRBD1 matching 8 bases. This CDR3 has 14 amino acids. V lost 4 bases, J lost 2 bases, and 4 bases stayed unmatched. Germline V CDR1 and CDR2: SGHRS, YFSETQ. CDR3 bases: TGCGCCAGCAGCCGTGGGGACAGGAACTATGGCTACACCTTC. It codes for CASSRGDRNYGYTF.

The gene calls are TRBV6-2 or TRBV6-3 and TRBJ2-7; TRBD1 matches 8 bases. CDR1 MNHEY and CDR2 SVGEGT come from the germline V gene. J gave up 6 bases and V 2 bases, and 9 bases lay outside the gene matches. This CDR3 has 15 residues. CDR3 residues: CASSYPRDRPSEQYF. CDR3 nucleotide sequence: TGTGCCAGCAGTTACCCCCGGGACAGGCCCAGCGAGCAGTACTTC.

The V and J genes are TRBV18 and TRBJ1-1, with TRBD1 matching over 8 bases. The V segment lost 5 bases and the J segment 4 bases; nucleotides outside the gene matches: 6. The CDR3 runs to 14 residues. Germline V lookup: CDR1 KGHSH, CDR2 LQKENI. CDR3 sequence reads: CASSSQGAGTEAFF. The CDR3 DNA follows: TGTGCCAGCTCATCTCAGGGGGCAGGCACTGAAGCTTTCTTT.

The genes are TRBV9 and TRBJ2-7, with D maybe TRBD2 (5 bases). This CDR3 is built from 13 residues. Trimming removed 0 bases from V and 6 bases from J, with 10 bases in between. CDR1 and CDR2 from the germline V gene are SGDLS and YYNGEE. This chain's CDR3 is CASSVAGSGEQYF. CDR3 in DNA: TGTGCCAGCAGCGTAGCGGGGAGCGGCGAGCAGTACTTC. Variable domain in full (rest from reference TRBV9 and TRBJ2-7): DSGVTQTPKHLITATGQRVTLRCSPRSGDLSVYWYQQSLDQGLQFLIQYYNGEERAKGNILERFSAQQFPDLHSELNLSSLELGDSALYFCASSVAGSGEQYFGPGTRLTVT.

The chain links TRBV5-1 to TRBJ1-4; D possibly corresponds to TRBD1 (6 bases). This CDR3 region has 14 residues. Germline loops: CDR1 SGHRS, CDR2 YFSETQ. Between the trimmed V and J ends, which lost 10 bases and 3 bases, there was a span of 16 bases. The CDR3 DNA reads TGCGCCGCCTCAAGGGGGGGGCCTAATGAAAAACTGTTTTTT. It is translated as CAASRGGPNEKLFF.

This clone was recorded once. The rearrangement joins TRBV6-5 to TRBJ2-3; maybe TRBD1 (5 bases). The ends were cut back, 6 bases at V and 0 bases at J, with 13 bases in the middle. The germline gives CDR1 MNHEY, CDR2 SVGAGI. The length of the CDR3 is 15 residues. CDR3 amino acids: CASRKTGSSTDTQYF. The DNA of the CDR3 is TGTGCCAGCAGAAAAACAGGATCTAGCACAGATACGCAGTATTTT.

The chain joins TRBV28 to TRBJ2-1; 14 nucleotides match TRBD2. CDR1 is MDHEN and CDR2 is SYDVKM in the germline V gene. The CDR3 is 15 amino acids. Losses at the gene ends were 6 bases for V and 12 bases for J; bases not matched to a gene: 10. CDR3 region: CASRDGLAGGAVQFF. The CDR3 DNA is TGTGCCAGCAGGGACGGACTAGCGGGGGGCGCAGTGCAGTTCTTC. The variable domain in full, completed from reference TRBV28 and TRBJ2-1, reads DVKVTQSSRYLVKRTGEKVFLECVQDMDHENMFWYRQDPGLGLRLIYFSYDVKMKEKGDIPEGYSVSREKKERFSLILESASTNQTSMYLCASRDGLAGGAVQFFGPGTRLTVL.

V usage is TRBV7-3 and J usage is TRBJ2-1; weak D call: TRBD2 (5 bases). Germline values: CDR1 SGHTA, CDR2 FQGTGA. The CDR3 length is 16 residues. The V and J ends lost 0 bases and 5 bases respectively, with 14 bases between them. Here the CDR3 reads CASSLTTPRTDNEQFF. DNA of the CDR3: TGTGCCAGCAGCTTAACTACTCCCCGGACTGACAATGAGCAGTTCTTC.

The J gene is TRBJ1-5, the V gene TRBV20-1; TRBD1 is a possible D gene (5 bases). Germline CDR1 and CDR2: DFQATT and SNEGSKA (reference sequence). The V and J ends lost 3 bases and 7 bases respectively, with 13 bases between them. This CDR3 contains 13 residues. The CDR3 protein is CSASGGDGQPQHF. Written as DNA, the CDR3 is TGCAGTGCTAGTGGGGGGGACGGGCAGCCCCAGCATTTT.

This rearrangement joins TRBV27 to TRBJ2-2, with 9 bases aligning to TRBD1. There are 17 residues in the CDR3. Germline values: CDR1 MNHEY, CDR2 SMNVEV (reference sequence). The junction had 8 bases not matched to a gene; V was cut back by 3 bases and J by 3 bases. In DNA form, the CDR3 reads TGTGCCAGCAGTTTGGGTGGGACAGGGCTTTACACCGGGGAGCTGTTTTTT. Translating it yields CASSLGGTGLYTGELFF.

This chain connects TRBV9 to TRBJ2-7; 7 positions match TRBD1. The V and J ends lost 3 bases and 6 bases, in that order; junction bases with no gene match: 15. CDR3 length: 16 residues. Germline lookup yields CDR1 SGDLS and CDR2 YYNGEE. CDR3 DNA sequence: TGTGCCAGCAGCGCACAAGACGGCAGGGGGAGACGCGAGCAGTACTTC. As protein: CASSAQDGRGRREQYF.

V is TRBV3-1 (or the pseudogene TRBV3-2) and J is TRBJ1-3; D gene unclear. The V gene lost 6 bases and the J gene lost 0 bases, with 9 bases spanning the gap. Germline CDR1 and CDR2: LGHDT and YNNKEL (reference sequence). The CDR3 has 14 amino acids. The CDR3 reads CASRLEGSGNTIYF. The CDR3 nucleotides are TGTGCCAGCAGGCTCGAGGGCTCTGGAAACACCATATATTTT.

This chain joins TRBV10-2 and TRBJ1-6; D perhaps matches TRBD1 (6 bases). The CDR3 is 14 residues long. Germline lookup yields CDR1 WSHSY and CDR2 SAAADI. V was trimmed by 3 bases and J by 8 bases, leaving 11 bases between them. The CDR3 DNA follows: TGCGCCAGCAGTGAAGGGGGGGGGTATTCACCCCTCCACTTT. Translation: CASSEGGGYSPLHF.

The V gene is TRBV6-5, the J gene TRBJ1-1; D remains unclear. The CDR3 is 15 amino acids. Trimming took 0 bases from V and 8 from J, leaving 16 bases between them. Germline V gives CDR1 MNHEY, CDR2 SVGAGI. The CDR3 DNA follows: TGTGCCAGCAGTTACTCCGAGGGATCGGGGTTAGAAGCTTTCTTT. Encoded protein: CASSYSEGSGLEAFF.

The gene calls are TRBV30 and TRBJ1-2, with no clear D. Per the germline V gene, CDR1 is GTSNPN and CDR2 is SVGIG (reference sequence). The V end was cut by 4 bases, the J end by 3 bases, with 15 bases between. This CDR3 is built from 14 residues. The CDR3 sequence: CAWTLTGGHYGYTF. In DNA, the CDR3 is TGTGCCTGGACCCTGACTGGAGGCCACTATGGCTACACCTTC. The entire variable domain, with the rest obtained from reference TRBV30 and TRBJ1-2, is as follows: SQTIHQWPATLVQPVGSPLSLECTVEGTSNPNLYWYRQAAGRGLQLLFYSVGIGQISSEVPQNLSASRPQDRQFILSSKKLLLSDSGFYLCAWTLTGGHYGYTFGSGTRLTVV.

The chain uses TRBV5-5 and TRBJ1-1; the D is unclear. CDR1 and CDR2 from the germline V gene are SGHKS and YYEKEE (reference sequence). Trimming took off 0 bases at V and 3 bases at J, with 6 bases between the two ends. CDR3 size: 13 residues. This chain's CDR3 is CASSLAPYTEAFF. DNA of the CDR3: TGTGCCAGCAGCTTGGCCCCATACACTGAAGCTTTCTTT.

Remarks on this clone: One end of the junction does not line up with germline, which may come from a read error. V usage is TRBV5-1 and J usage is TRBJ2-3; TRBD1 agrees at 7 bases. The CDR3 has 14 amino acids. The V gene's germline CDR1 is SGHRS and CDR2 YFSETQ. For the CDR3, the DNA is TGCGCCAGCAGCTTACGGGACAGCAGAGATACGCAGTATTTT. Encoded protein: CASSLRDSRDTQYF.

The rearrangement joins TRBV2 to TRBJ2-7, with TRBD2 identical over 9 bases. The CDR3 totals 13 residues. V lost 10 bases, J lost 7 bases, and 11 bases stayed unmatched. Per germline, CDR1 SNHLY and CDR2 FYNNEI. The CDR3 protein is CATTPERGVEQYF. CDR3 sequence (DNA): TGTGCCACCACACCCGAGCGGGGGGTTGAGCAGTACTTC.

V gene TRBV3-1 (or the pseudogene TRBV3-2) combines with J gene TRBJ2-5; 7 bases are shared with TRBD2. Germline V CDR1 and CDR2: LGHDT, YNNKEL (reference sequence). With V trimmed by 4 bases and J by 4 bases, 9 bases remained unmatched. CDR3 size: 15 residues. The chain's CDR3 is CASSPDRSGGETQYF. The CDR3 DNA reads TGTGCCAGCAGCCCCGATAGGTCGGGGGGAGAGACCCAGTACTTC.

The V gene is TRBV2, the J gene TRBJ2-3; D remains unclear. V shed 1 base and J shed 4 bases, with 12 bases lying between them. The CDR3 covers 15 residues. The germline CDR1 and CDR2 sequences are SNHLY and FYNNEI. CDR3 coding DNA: TGTGCCAGCAGTGAAGGCTCAGGTGCGTCAGATACGCAGTATTTT. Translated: CASSEGSGASDTQYF.

CDR3 protein: CASSLDVGGTYEQYF. In DNA, the CDR3 is TGCGCCAGCAGCTTAGACGTCGGGGGGACCTACGAGCAGTACTTC. This chain connects TRBV5-1 to TRBJ2-7, with 7 positions matching TRBD2. The V and J ends lost 2 bases and 2 bases, in that order; junction bases with no gene match: 7. Germline V gene data show CDR1 as SGHRS and CDR2 as YFSETQ. The CDR3 contains 15 residues.

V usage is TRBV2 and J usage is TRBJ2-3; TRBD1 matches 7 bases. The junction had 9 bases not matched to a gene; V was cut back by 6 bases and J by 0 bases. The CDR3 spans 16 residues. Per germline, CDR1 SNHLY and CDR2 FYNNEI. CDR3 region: CASSGDSTSSTDTQYF. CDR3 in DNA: TGTGCCAGCAGCGGGGACAGTACATCTAGCACAGATACGCAGTATTTT.